The rows below give T cell receptor beta chains drawn from one sample of a study of neurological immune-mediated disorders. TCRdb re-called the 5' RACE reads with MiXCR, one entry per CDR3 protein. This sample yields 93,000 or so distinct CDR3 sequences, of which 10% to 14% are seen a single time; approximately 3.1% belongs to the top ten. The source material was PBMCs. The receptors stem from a female donor with HTLV-1-associated myelopathy (HAM/TSP). CDR3s leave out the opening cysteine and the closing phenylalanine or tryptophan. The D gene is left open where the match is weak.

d_call j_call v_call cdr3_aa
TRBD2 TRBJ2-1 TRBV7-9 ASSPRLGGTRLDNEQF
NA TRBJ1-1 TRBV29-1 SGLGRLNTEAF
TRBD1 TRBJ2-1 TRBV5-1 ASSPGTDNEQF
NA TRBJ1-6 TRBV9 ASSVTGADSPLH
TRBD2 TRBJ2-3 TRBV20-1 SAVSGVTDTQY
NA TRBJ2-3 TRBV5-1 AIEMGLNTADTQY
NA TRBJ1-5 TRBV4-1 ASQEGYFSQPQH
TRBD1 TRBJ2-1 TRBV5-1 ASSRTLTGGVNEQF
NA TRBJ1-6 TRBV5-1 ASSLEWGARSPLH
NA TRBJ2-7 TRBV15 ATSRDNSVLSEQY
NA TRBJ2-7 TRBV12-3/TRBV12-4 ASSLSRGKGEQY
NA TRBJ2-3 TRBV15 ATSSSTDTQY
NA TRBJ1-5 TRBV5-8 ASSLRSPTGSNQPQH
TRBD2 TRBJ2-5 TRBV20-1 SARVPGGKRETQY
TRBD1 TRBJ1-6 TRBV12-3/TRBV12-4 ASRQWDRGNSPLH
NA TRBJ2-2 TRBV5-5 ASSRQGWVGTGELF
NA TRBJ2-5 TRBV5-1 ASSVSGTQETQY
NA TRBJ1-3 TRBV15 ATSRVSGPGGSGNTIY
TRBD1 TRBJ1-2 TRBV10-3 AISELSTGTGYT
NA TRBJ1-1 TRBV6-5 ASSKDTGLEAF
TRBD1 TRBJ2-7 TRBV5-1 ASSWDRSYEQY
NA TRBJ2-5 TRBV5-1 ASSLAVGEETQY
NA TRBJ2-1 TRBV21-1 ASSKAGMGIYNEQF
TRBD1 TRBJ1-1 TRBV4-1 ASKVRDRGMNTEAF
NA TRBJ2-1 TRBV5-1 ASSLGLNEQF
NA TRBJ1-5 TRBV12-3/TRBV12-4 ASSLLRDQPQH
TRBD1 TRBJ2-1 TRBV9 ASSVEGTGDNEQF
TRBD2 TRBJ2-3 TRBV5-1 ASGVQGEDTQY
TRBD2 TRBJ2-2 TRBV12-3/TRBV12-4 ASSANGGTGELF
TRBD2 TRBJ2-3 TRBV20-1 SAIGPGTSGGAADTQY
NA TRBJ1-2 TRBV24-1 ATSSTSGYGYT